Each of the 27 T cell receptor beta chains below was sequenced from the same sample in a study of Ad26.COV2.S vaccination and SARS-CoV-2 variants. The table came from immunoSEQ multiplex PCR; TCRdb's copy has only in-frame clones and leaves some out. The sample includes fewer than 400,000 clones, roughly nine tenths of them seen just once. Specified treatment: approximately 18 received Ad26.COV2.S at low or high dose, single or two shots; about five received placebo; per-sample allocation not given. Day 63 after the first vaccine or placebo injection was the time point for sampling. The specimen was peripheral blood, collected in a trial of Ad26.COV2.S vaccine versus placebo. Receptors originate from a person aged 18-65 years who received the Ad26.COV2.S COVID-19 vaccine or a placebo.

V usage is TRBV3-1 (or the pseudogene TRBV3-2) and J usage is TRBJ2-3; D unresolved. Deletions cut 7 bases from V and 0 bases from J, with 17 bases between. This CDR3 contains 16 residues. Germline CDR1 and CDR2: LGHDT and YNNKEL (reference sequence). The DNA of the CDR3 is TGTGCCAGCAATGGCGGCTCTCCCTCTAGCACAGATACGCAGTATTTT. Protein product: CASNGGSPSSTDTQYF.

The V call is TRBV27, the J call TRBJ2-1, with a tentative D call TRBD1 (6 bases). Germline V gene sequence: CDR1 MNHEY, CDR2 SMNVEV (reference sequence). With 7 bases removed from V and 0 bases from J, the gap between germline ends came to 10 bases. The CDR3 totals 14 residues. CDR3 amino acids: CASNDRNSYNEQFF. CDR3 nucleotides: TGTGCCAGCAACGACAGGAACTCCTACAATGAGCAGTTCTTC.

With regard to this clone: In the same sample, other DNA sequences code for this CDR3. CDR3 loop: CASSLDSYNEQFF. Here the CDR3 DNA reads TGCGCCAGCAGCTTGGACTCCTACAATGAGCAGTTCTTC. The rearrangement joins TRBV5-1 to TRBJ2-1; no clear D. Germline loops: CDR1 SGHRS, CDR2 YFSETQ. V was clipped by 0 bases and J by 0 bases, with 1 base between them. The CDR3 loop spans 13 amino acids.

V is TRBV12-2 and J is TRBJ2-1; TRBD1, the table's D call, was not compared with the DNA. TRBV12-2 is a listed pseudogene. The CDR3 contains 16 residues. DNA for the CDR3: TGTGCAAGTCGCTATAACCGGGACAGCCCGGGAAATGAGCAGTTCTTC. This gives the protein CASRYNRDSPGNEQFF.

The chain carries TRBV29-1 and TRBJ1-5; TRBD1 agrees at 7 bases. Germline V gene lookup returns CDR1 SQVTM and CDR2 ANQGSEA. V was clipped by 3 bases and J by 0 bases; unmatched bases: 8. The CDR3 has 16 residues. The DNA of the CDR3 is TGCAGCGTTGAGGCCCATGGGACAGCTAGCAATCAGCCCCAGCATTTT. This translates into CSVEAHGTASNQPQHF.

V gene TRBV20-1 combines with J gene TRBJ2-2; D is possibly TRBD1 (6 bases). Germline values: CDR1 DFQATT, CDR2 SNEGSKA (reference sequence). Trimming cost V 6 bases and J 7 bases, with 9 bases left between them. CDR3 size: 11 residues. In nucleotides, the CDR3 is TGCAGTGCACAGGGTCACGGGGAGCTGTTTTTT. It codes for CSAQGHGELFF.

V gene TRBV7-8 combines with J gene TRBJ1-4, with a weak D call TRBD1 (6 bases). V lost 4 bases and J 9 bases, leaving 15 bases between the germline ends. CDR1 is SGHVS and CDR2 is FQNEAQ in the germline V gene. The CDR3 runs 14 residues. The CDR3 DNA reads TGTGCCAGCAGCTCGATGCAGGGGCTTCAAAAACTGTTTTTT. The encoded protein is CASSSMQGLQKLFF.

The chain combines TRBV6-5 with TRBJ1-6; the D is unclear. The V gene lost 0 bases and the J gene lost 12 bases, with 9 bases spanning the gap. Germline CDR1 reads MNHEY; CDR2 reads SVGAGI. The CDR3 has 13 residues. The CDR3 region has the DNA TGTGCCAGCAGTTACTCGATTCCGGGACCCCTCCACTTT. It codes for CASSYSIPGPLHF.

This chain connects TRBV10-2 to TRBJ1-2, with 7 bases identical to TRBD1. V shed 10 bases and J 7 bases; nucleotides not matched to a gene: 12. This CDR3 contains 13 residues. Germline loops: CDR1 WSHSY, CDR2 SAAADI. CDR3 region: CATYVKGASGYTF. CDR3 DNA sequence: TGCGCCACCTACGTGAAGGGGGCGAGTGGCTACACCTTC.

CDR3: CASSLAPQETQYF. Here the CDR3 DNA reads TGTGCCAGCAGCTTAGCTCCGCAGGAGACCCAGTACTTC. This rearrangement joins TRBV11-3 to TRBJ2-5, with no clear D. CDR1 and CDR2 from the germline V gene are SGHNT and YENEEA. V was cut by 1 base and J by 5 bases, with 8 bases left in between. This CDR3 has 13 residues.

The sample holds one count of this clone. CDR3 loop: CASSESGRADTYEQYF. CDR3 coding DNA: TGCGCCAGCAGTGAGTCGGGCAGGGCGGACACCTACGAGCAGTACTTC. The chain uses TRBV10-1 and TRBJ2-7; possibly TRBD1 for D (5 bases). V gave up 0 bases and J gave up 2 bases, with 14 bases separating them. This CDR3 has 16 amino acids. Germline V lookup: CDR1 WNHNN, CDR2 SYGVQD (reference sequence).

The V gene is TRBV2, the J gene TRBJ1-1, with 7 bases matching TRBD1. This CDR3 is built from 15 residues. Germline V gene lookup returns CDR1 SNHLY and CDR2 FYNNEI. V dropped 5 bases and J dropped 0; count of bases not matched to a gene: 6. CDR3 protein: CASSLNRGMNTEAFF. The CDR3, as DNA: TGTGCCAGCAGTTTAAACAGGGGAATGAACACTGAAGCTTTCTTT.

The V gene is TRBV2, the J gene TRBJ2-1; D could derive from TRBD1 or TRBD2 (5 bases each). Deletions cut 1 base from V and 7 bases from J, with 11 bases between. Per the germline V gene, CDR1 is SNHLY and CDR2 is FYNNEI. CDR3 length: 14 amino acids. CDR3 loop: CASSEVGGRNEQFF. The CDR3 DNA is TGTGCCAGCAGTGAAGTTGGGGGTCGGAATGAGCAGTTCTTC.

This chain links TRBV4-2 with TRBJ1-4; the D gene is possibly TRBD1 (5 bases). V was clipped by 1 base and J by 4 bases, with 7 bases between them. The CDR3 is 14 residues long. CDR1 is LGHNA, CDR2 YNFKEQ, per germline. The CDR3 is CASSQGGGNEKLFF. In nucleotides, the CDR3 is TGTGCCAGCAGCCAAGGGGGGGGTAATGAAAAACTGTTTTTT.

The chain links TRBV6-6 to TRBJ2-3, with a possible D match to TRBD2 (6 bases). CDR1 and CDR2 from the germline V gene are MNHNY and SVGAGI (reference sequence). V lost 5 bases and J lost 4, with 25 bases in between. The CDR3 sequence is 18 residues long. The CDR3 nucleotides are TGTGCCAGCAGTCAGCTGAGGGGTCTGGGAGGCCAGCCAGATACGCAGTATTTT. Amino acid sequence: CASSQLRGLGGQPDTQYF.

The V and J genes are TRBV10-3 and TRBJ2-3, with 12 nucleotides matching TRBD2. After removal of 3 bases from V and 2 bases from J, the junction contained 9 bases not matched to a gene. In germline, CDR1 is ENHRY, CDR2 SYGVKD. The CDR3 is 18 amino acids. In DNA form, the CDR3 reads TGTGCCATCAGTGAAACTAGCGGGGGGCAGTGGGTCACAGATACGCAGTATTTT. Its translation is CAISETSGGQWVTDTQYF.

Points on this clone: Possible read error: a much larger clone is one base away. The chain has TRBV27 and TRBJ1-6; D is unclear. The CDR3 runs 12 residues. V gave up 2 bases and J gave up 7 bases, with 3 bases separating them. Germline loops: CDR1 MNHEY, CDR2 SMNVEV (reference sequence). The CDR3 DNA is TGTGCCAGCAGTTTAGGGAATTCACCCCTCCACTTT. Translation: CASSLGNSPLHF.

The chain recombines TRBV4-1 with TRBJ1-1; D possibly corresponds to TRBD1 (5 bases). This CDR3 is built from 13 residues. Trimming removed 1 base at V and 7 bases at J, with 10 bases between. The V gene's germline CDR1 is MGHRA and CDR2 YSYEKL. The CDR3 reads CASSQVREGEAFF. CDR3 nucleotides: TGCGCCAGCAGCCAAGTCAGGGAGGGTGAAGCTTTCTTT.

On this clone: The sample has other DNA sequences that encode this CDR3 too. This chain uses TRBV6-2 or TRBV6-3 with TRBJ1-1, with D possibly being TRBD1 (6 bases). This CDR3 comprises 14 residues. V was trimmed by 6 bases and J by 5 bases, leaving 16 bases between them. The germline V gene has CDR1 MNHEY and CDR2 SVGEGT. The CDR3, as DNA: TGTGCCAGCAGCACGGAACAGGGTTTTACTGAAGCTTTCTTT. Translation gives CASSTEQGFTEAFF.

This CDR3 reads CAISRDSRNTEAFF. The CDR3 nucleotides read TGTGCCATCAGTAGGGATTCAAGAAACACTGAAGCTTTCTTT. V usage is TRBV10-3 and J usage is TRBJ1-1; D uncertain. CDR1 and CDR2 from the germline V gene are ENHRY and SYGVKD. CDR3 length equals 14 residues. V was cut by 5 bases and J by 2 bases, with 12 bases left in between.

This chain uses TRBV7-6 with TRBJ1-5; possibly TRBD1 for D (5 bases). Germline lookup yields CDR1 SGHVS and CDR2 FNYEAQ. Trimming cost V 2 bases and J 7 bases, with 9 bases left between them. The CDR3 totals 13 residues. CDR3 DNA sequence: TGTGCCAGCAGCTTATCGGGGGGACAGCCCCAGCATTTT. Its protein product is CASSLSGGQPQHF.

This chain connects TRBV6-5 to TRBJ2-7; perhaps TRBD1 as D (6 bases). The CDR3 length is 13 residues. V dropped 4 bases and J dropped 3 bases, with 10 bases sitting between them. The germline V gene has CDR1 MNHEY and CDR2 SVGAGI. The chain's CDR3 is CASSWADSYEQYF. The DNA of the CDR3 is TGTGCCAGCAGTTGGGCGGACAGCTACGAGCAGTACTTC.

The CDR3 sequence is CASSITGTGDSYNSPLHF. CDR3 DNA: TGTGCCAGTAGTATTACCGGGACAGGGGACTCCTATAATTCACCCCTCCACTTT. This rearrangement joins TRBV19 to TRBJ1-6; 10 nucleotides agree with TRBD1. The CDR3 is 18 amino acids. The J segment lost 0 bases and the V segment lost 3 bases, leaving 5 bases of the junction unmatched. Germline V gene lookup returns CDR1 LNHDA and CDR2 SQIVND (reference sequence).

The gene calls are TRBV5-8 and TRBJ1-2, with D maybe TRBD1 (5 bases). The CDR3 totals 12 residues. Looked up from germline, CDR1 is SGHTS and CDR2 is YDEGEE. V shed 6 bases and J shed 7 bases, with 13 bases lying between them. CDR3 loop: CASNLRGVGYTF. The CDR3 coding sequence is TGTGCCAGCAACCTGAGAGGGGTTGGCTACACCTTC.

The V and J genes are TRBV5-1 and TRBJ2-2; D is possibly TRBD2 (5 bases). This CDR3 region has 13 residues. With 6 bases removed from V and 1 base from J, the gap between germline ends came to 7 bases. Looked up from germline, CDR1 is SGHRS and CDR2 is YFSETQ. The DNA of the CDR3 is TGCGCCAGCACCGAGGGGAACACCGGGGAGCTGTTTTTT. Its translation: CASTEGNTGELFF.

J is TRBJ2-2 and V is TRBV6-4; 7 bases agree with TRBD1. Germline V lookup: CDR1 MRHNA, CDR2 SNTAGT. The CDR3 totals 16 residues. V gave up 5 bases and J gave up 0 bases; unmatched junction bases: 6. The CDR3 protein is CASSRDRPANTGELFF. CDR3 bases: TGTGCCAGCAGTCGGGACAGACCTGCGAACACCGGGGAGCTGTTTTTT.

The CDR3, as DNA: TGTGCCAGCAGTGGGGCTAACTATGGCTACACCTTC. This encodes CASSGANYGYTF. The chain has TRBV2 and TRBJ1-2; D uncertain. The V gene lost 4 bases and the J gene lost 0 bases, with 3 bases spanning the gap. The CDR3 runs to 12 residues. Germline CDR1 and CDR2: SNHLY and FYNNEI.